This T cell receptor beta chain was captured by sequencing in a study of early T cells in non-severe SARS-CoV-2 infection. The V and J ends lost 8 bases and 4 bases respectively, with 10 bases between them. The CDR3 spans 12 residues. The germline V gene has CDR1 SNHLY and CDR2 FYNNEI. This clonotype showed up many times. Using its own MiXCR run on the 5' RACE reads, TCRdb lists one record per CDR3 protein. This table holds roughly 34,000 distinct CDR3 sequences, approximately 4.6% found once. The sample consisted of whole blood. The V gene is TRBV2, the J gene TRBJ2-3; the D gene is possibly TRBD2 (5 bases). The sequence was collected from an adult who was a healthcare worker with PCR-confirmed SARS-CoV-2 infection or an uninfected control (not recorded which). The CDR3 coding sequence is TGTGCCAGCTCCCCGGGGTCAGATACGCAGTATTTT. Translation gives CASSPGSDTQYF.